This TCR beta chain was sequenced during a study of blood T cell repertoires in COVID-19. This CDR3 has 15 residues. From germline, CDR1 is SGHTA and CDR2 FQGNSA. V shed 4 bases, J shed 3 bases, and the junction held 5 bases outside the gene matches. The method was immunoSEQ multiplex PCR; TCRdb's version includes in-frame clones alone and lacks a portion of them. The table lists tens of thousands of clones, about 88% of them singletons. The chain recombines TRBV7-2 with TRBJ2-1; 8 bases are a match to TRBD2. Sequencing was carried out using peripheral blood. This clonotype was obtained from a man in his fifties or sixties with active COVID-19. CDR3 bases: TGTGCCAGCAGCTCACCGGGACTAGTCTACAATGAGCAGTTCTTC. It yields the protein CASSSPGLVYNEQFF.